The rows below give T cell receptor beta chains drawn from one sample of a study of shared clonotypes between healthy human individuals. Using immunoSEQ multiplex PCR, the repertoire was profiled, and TCRdb retains in-frame clones only, with some absent. The top ten hold 0.55% to 0.7% of the sample, which has more than 900,000 clones, around 78% seen once. Input material: memory CD4+ T cells from PBMCs. These receptors all come from a man younger than 35 in good health. Some clones in this sample may be carry-over from other donors' samples. Both conserved end residues are part of each CDR3. D genes are given only for firm matches. For some rows the clone size is stated as once, few or many, or as a class when expanded; others skip it.

d_call clone_size j_call v_call cdr3_aa cdr3_nt
. once TRBJ2-3 TRBV11-2 CASSLSLARDTQYF TGTGCCAGCAGCTTATCGCTAGCGAGAGATACGCAGTATTTT
TRBD1 . TRBJ2-3 TRBV30 CAGRDRHRQDTQYF TGTGCCGGTAGGGACAGGCATAGACAGGATACGCAGTATTTT
. . TRBJ2-3 TRBV7-9 CASSPTSLDTQYF TGTGCCAGCAGCCCTACTAGCCTAGATACGCAGTATTTT
. . TRBJ1-4 TRBV30 CAWSKGRGDEKLFF TGTGCCTGGAGTAAAGGCAGGGGAGATGAAAAACTGTTTTTT
TRBD1 . TRBJ2-5 TRBV27 CASRPDRVRETQYF TGTGCCAGCAGGCCTGACAGGGTGAGGGAGACCCAGTACTTC
. . TRBJ1-2 TRBV2 CASTRPGTNYGYTF TGTGCCAGCACCCGACCGGGTACTAACTATGGCTACACCTTC
. . TRBJ2-2 TRBV28 CASSENRVRELFF TGTGCCAGCAGTGAAAACAGGGTCCGGGAGCTGTTTTTT
. few TRBJ2-7 TRBV7-2 CASSLTGVGQYF TGTGCCAGCAGTCTTACCGGAGTGGGTCAGTACTTC
. . TRBJ1-1 TRBV7-8 CASSLVGGNTEAFF TGTGCCAGCAGCTTAGTGGGGGGGAACACTGAAGCTTTCTTT
. . TRBJ2-2 TRBV7-6 CASSLVNWANTGELFF TGTGCCAGCAGCTTAGTTAACTGGGCGAACACCGGGGAGCTGTTTTTT
. . TRBJ1-3 TRBV5-1 CASSLAGSVTGNTIYF TGCGCCAGCAGCTTGGCCGGGTCAGTCACTGGAAACACCATATATTTT
. . TRBJ1-1 TRBV2 CASSREALTEAFF TGTGCCAGCAGCCGGGAGGCTCTCACTGAAGCTTTCTTT
TRBD2 . TRBJ2-7 TRBV2 CASRPWGAGGSYEQYF TGTGCCAGCAGGCCCTGGGGAGCGGGAGGTTCCTACGAGCAGTACTTC
. . TRBJ2-1 TRBV19 CASSYLGATEQFF TGTGCCAGTAGTTATCTAGGGGCCACTGAGCAGTTCTTC
. few TRBJ1-5 TRBV28 CASSWSNQPQHF TGTGCCAGCAGTTGGAGCAATCAGCCCCAGCATTTT
TRBD1 . TRBJ2-1 TRBV10-3 CAIRPGTGEYNEQFF TGTGCCATCAGACCCGGGACAGGGGAATACAATGAGCAGTTCTTC
. . TRBJ1-5 TRBV12-2 CASRSRSRGPQHF TGTGCAAGTCGCTCCCGGTCACGTGGGCCCCAGCATTTT